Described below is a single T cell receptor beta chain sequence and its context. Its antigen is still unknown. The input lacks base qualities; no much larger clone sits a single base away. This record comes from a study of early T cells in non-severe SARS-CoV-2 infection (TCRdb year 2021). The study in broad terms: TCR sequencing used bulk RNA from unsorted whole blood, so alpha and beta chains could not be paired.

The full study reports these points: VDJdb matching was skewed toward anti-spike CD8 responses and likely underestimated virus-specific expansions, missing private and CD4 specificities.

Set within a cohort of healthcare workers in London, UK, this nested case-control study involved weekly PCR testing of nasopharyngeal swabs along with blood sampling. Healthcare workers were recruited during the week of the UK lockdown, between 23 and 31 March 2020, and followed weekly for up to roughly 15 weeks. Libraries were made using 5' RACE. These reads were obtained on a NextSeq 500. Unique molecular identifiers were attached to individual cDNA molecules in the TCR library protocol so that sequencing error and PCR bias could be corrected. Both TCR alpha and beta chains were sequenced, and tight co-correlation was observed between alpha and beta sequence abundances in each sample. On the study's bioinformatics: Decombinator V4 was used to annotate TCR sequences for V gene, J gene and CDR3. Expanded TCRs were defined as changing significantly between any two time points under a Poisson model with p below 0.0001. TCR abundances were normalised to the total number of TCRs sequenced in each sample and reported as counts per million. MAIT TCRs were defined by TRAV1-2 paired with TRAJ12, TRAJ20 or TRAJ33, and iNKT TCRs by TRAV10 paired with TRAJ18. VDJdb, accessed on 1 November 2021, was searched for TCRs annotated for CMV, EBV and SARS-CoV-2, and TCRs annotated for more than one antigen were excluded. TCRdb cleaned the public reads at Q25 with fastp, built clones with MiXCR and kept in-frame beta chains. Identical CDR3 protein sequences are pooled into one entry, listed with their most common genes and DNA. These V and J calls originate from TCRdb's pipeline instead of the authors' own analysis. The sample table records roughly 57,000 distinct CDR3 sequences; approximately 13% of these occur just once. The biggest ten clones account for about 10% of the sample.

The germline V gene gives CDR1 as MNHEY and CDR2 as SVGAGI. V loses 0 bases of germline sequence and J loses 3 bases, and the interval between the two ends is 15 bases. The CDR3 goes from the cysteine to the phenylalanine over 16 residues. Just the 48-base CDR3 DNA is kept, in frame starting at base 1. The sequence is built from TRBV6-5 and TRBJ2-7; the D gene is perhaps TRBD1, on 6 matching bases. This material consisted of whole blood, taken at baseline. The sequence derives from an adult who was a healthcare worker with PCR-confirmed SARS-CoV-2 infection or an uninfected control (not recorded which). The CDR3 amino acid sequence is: CASSYSWGREFYEQYF. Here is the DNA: TGTGCCAGCAGTTACTCGTGGGGGCGCGAGTTCTACGAGCAGTACTTC.